The text below deals with one T cell receptor beta chain. Antigen: not known. This CDR3 spans 15 amino acids. TCRdb's table, derived via immunoSEQ multiplex PCR, lists solely in-frame clones and lacks some. This sample yields about 43,000 clones, of which about 84% are seen a single time; less than 35% belongs to the top ten. The entry originates in a study of radiation and T cells in renal cell carcinoma. Whole-study results and caveats: Top tumor clonotypes rose in blood 2 weeks post-radiation, then contracted. Baseline intratumoral clonotype presence is unknown without pretreatment biopsies.

As for time point: blood 4 weeks post-SBRT, at nephrectomy. Treatment: 15 Gy SBRT to primary tumor, nephrectomy 4 weeks later. The gene calls are TRBV21-1 and TRBJ2-7; the DNA was not used to check the table's D call, TRBD2. TRBV21-1 is annotated as a pseudogene. The clonotype was recovered from a woman in her 70s with renal cell carcinoma. Sequencing used blood, obtained from a patient whose treatment included radiotherapy and nephrectomy. The CDR3 sequence is CASSKGASNPYEQYF. The DNA for the CDR3 is TGTGCCAGCAGCAAAGGGGCTAGCAACCCCTACGAGCAGTACTTC.